Listed below are T cell receptor beta chains from one sample, sequenced in a study of blood T cells in healthy people across ages. Each CDR3 protein gets one entry after TCRdb re-called the 5' RACE reads with MiXCR. The sample lists almost 1 million distinct CDR3 sequences, around 54% seen once, with over 20% in the top ten. The sequenced sample consisted of blood. These TCRs come from a woman between 55 and 75 years old in good health. The CDR3 runs from the conserved cysteine through the conserved F or W. The D gene is left open where the match is weak. The size entry is marked missing in some rows and otherwise reads once, few, many or a size class.

NA,TRBD1,TRBV4-1,TRBJ1-5,TGCGCCAGCAGCCAAGCATGGGGACAGGGGAGATGGAGCAATCAGCCCCAGCATTTT,CASSQAWGQGRWSNQPQHF
NA,NA,TRBV4-2,TRBJ2-7,TGTGCCAGCAGCCAACCACTAGCATCGTACGAGCAGTACTTC,CASSQPLASYEQYF
few,TRBD1,TRBV15,TRBJ2-7,TGTGCCACCAGCAGAGGACAGGGGATCTACGAGCAGTACTTC,CATSRGQGIYEQYF
NA,TRBD1,TRBV6-1,TRBJ2-3,TGTGCCAGCAGTGGGACAGGGGCGGGCACAGATACGCAGTATTTT,CASSGTGAGTDTQYF
once,TRBD2,TRBV4-1,TRBJ2-7,TGCGCCAGCAGCCAACATAGCGGGATGGTGTACGAGCAGTACTTC,CASSQHSGMVYEQYF
few,NA,TRBV4-3,TRBJ2-1,TGCGCCAGCAGCCAAGATCGCAGCAGGTACCACAATGAGCAGTTCTTC,CASSQDRSRYHNEQFF
NA,TRBD1,TRBV6-5,TRBJ2-7,TGTGCCACTCACCGGGACAGGTACCACGAGCAGTACTTC,CATHRDRYHEQYF
few,TRBD2,TRBV5-4,TRBJ2-4,TGTGCCAGCAACCCTGGGGGACTAGCGGAAAACATTCAGTACTTC,CASNPGGLAENIQYF
NA,TRBD1,TRBV18,TRBJ2-5,TGTGCCAGCTCAGCAGGGGGTCAGAAGACCCAGTACTTC,CASSAGGQKTQYF
few,NA,TRBV21-1,TRBJ2-3,TGTGCCAGCAGCAAAGGTGTTTTACCCCTGGGGACAGATACGCAGTATTTT,CASSKGVLPLGTDTQYF
NA,TRBD1,TRBV4-3,TRBJ2-7,TGCGCCAGCAGCCGTCATGAGCCGGGACAGTTCTACGAGCAGTACTTC,CASSRHEPGQFYEQYF
many,NA,TRBV4-1,TRBJ2-5,TGCGCCAGCAGCCAACTTCCGGGACCTATGGAGACCCAGTACTTC,CASSQLPGPMETQYF
many,NA,TRBV7-2,TRBJ2-3,TGTGCCAGCAGCTCAGTCGGCACAGATACGCAGTATTTT,CASSSVGTDTQYF
NA,TRBD1,TRBV12-3/TRBV12-4,TRBJ2-5,TGTGCCAGCAGTTTAGCGGACAGGGGAGGGTACTTC,CASSLADRGGYF
few,NA,TRBV15,TRBJ2-7,TGTGCCACCAGCAGAGTAAATCGAGACGAGCAGTACTTC,CATSRVNRDEQYF
NA,TRBD1,TRBV2,TRBJ2-5,TGTGCCAGCAGCAGAGAGACAGGGGGCCTATATGGGCAGTACTTC,CASSRETGGLYGQYF
NA,NA,TRBV11-1,TRBJ2-7,TGTGCCAGCAGGGGGTTCGGGGAGCAGTACTTC,CASRGFGEQYF
once,TRBD1,TRBV20-1,TRBJ2-7,TGCAGTGCTACCACGGACAGGGAGAACGAGCAGTACTTC,CSATTDRENEQYF
once,NA,TRBV21-1,TRBJ2-7,TGTGCCAGCAGCAAAACGGAGGCCGGGACTAGCGTCTACGAGCAGTACTTC,CASSKTEAGTSVYEQYF
few,NA,TRBV7-2,TRBJ1-4,TGTGCCAGCAGTTTCGACGGGGGTTCTAATGAAAAACTGTTTTTT,CASSFDGGSNEKLFF
NA,TRBD1,TRBV5-1,TRBJ2-4,TGCGCCAGCAGCTTCGGACAGGGGGACGGCATTCAGTACTTC,CASSFGQGDGIQYF
NA,NA,TRBV4-2,TRBJ2-5,TGTGCCAGCAGCCAAGGGGGGGAGAGGGACGAGACCCAGTACTTC,CASSQGGERDETQYF
NA,TRBD1,TRBV6-6,TRBJ1-2,TGTGCCAGCAGTTACTCGATAATGGGACAGGAATATGGCTACACCTTC,CASSYSIMGQEYGYTF